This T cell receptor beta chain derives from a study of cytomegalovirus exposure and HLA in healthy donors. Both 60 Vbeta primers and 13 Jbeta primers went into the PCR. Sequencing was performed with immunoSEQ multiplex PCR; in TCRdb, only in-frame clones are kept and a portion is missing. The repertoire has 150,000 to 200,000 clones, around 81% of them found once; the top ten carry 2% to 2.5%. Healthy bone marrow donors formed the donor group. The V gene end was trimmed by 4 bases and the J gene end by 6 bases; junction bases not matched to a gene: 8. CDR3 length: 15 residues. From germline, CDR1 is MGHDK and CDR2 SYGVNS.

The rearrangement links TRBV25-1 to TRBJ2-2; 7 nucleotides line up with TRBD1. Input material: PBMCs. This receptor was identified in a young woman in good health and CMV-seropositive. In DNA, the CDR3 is TGTGCCAGCAGTGGGGTGACAGGGACGGCCGGGGAGCTGTTTTTT. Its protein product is CASSGVTGTAGELFF.